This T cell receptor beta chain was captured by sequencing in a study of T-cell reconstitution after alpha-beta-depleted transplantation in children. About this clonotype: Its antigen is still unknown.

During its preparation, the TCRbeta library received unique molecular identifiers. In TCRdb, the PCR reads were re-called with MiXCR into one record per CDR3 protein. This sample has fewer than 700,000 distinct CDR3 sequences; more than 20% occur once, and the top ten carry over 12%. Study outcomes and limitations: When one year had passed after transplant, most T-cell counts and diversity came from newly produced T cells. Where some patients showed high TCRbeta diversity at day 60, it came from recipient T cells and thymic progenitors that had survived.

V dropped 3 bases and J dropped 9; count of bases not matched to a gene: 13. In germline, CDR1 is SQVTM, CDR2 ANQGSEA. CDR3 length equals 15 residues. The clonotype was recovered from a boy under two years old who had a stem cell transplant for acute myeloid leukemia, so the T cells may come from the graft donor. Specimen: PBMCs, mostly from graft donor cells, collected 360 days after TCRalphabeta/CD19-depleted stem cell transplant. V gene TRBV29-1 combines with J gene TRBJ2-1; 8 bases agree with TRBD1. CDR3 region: CSVEGQAYPGREQFF. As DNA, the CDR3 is TGCAGCGTTGAGGGACAGGCTTACCCCGGGCGTGAGCAGTTCTTC.